The rows below give T cell receptor beta chains drawn from one sample of a study of control samples from healthy donors and cancer patients. Generated by immunoSEQ multiplex PCR, the TCRdb table keeps only in-frame clones and is missing some. The sample has over 65,000 clones; around 90% are singletons. Sequenced sample: PBMCs. Receptors were obtained from a woman aged 45-59 years with colorectal cancer. Each CDR3 is given with its conserved first and last residue. Each record gives: D gene, J gene, clone size, V gene, CDR3 protein, CDR3 DNA. A D gene is named only where the DNA matches it firmly. Expanded clones are given a class, and other clones once, few, many or no size at all.

d_call: TRBD1
j_call: TRBJ2-5
clone_size: NA
v_call: TRBV7-2
cdr3_aa: CASSLATGRRETQYF
cdr3_nt: TGTGCCAGCAGCTTGGCGACAGGGAGACGAGAGACCCAGTACTTC

d_call: NA
j_call: TRBJ1-5
clone_size: NA
v_call: TRBV2
cdr3_aa: CASSLDGNQPQHF
cdr3_nt: TGTGCCAGCAGTCTGGACGGGAATCAGCCCCAGCATTTT

d_call: NA
j_call: TRBJ1-3
clone_size: NA
v_call: TRBV9
cdr3_aa: CASSVRGDTGNTIYF
cdr3_nt: TGTGCCAGCAGCGTCAGGGGAGACACTGGAAACACCATATATTTT

d_call: NA
j_call: TRBJ2-2
clone_size: NA
v_call: TRBV7-3
cdr3_aa: CASSLGVNTGELFF
cdr3_nt: TGTGCCAGCAGCCTCGGGGTTAACACCGGGGAGCTGTTTTTT

d_call: NA
j_call: TRBJ1-2
clone_size: NA
v_call: TRBV7-2
cdr3_aa: CASSLDSGPYGYTF
cdr3_nt: TGTGCCAGCAGCTTAGACTCCGGGCCCTATGGCTACACCTTC

d_call: TRBD2
j_call: TRBJ2-5
clone_size: NA
v_call: TRBV9
cdr3_aa: CASSDRAGGPWETQYF
cdr3_nt: TGTGCCAGCAGCGACCGAGCGGGGGGGCCGTGGGAGACCCAGTACTTC

d_call: NA
j_call: TRBJ2-3
clone_size: NA
v_call: TRBV27
cdr3_aa: CASMWGGTDTQYF
cdr3_nt: TGTGCCAGCATGTGGGGGGGCACAGATACGCAGTATTTT

d_call: NA
j_call: TRBJ1-4
clone_size: NA
v_call: TRBV5-1
cdr3_aa: CASSPGATNEKLFF
cdr3_nt: TGCGCCAGCAGCCCGGGAGCAACTAATGAAAAACTGTTTTTT

d_call: NA
j_call: TRBJ2-3
clone_size: NA
v_call: TRBV28
cdr3_aa: CASSFGRWDTQYF
cdr3_nt: TGTGCCAGCAGTTTCGGTAGGTGGGATACGCAGTATTTT

d_call: NA
j_call: TRBJ2-5
clone_size: NA
v_call: TRBV30
cdr3_aa: CAWSRGAGEGETQYF
cdr3_nt: TGTGCCTGGAGTAGGGGGGCCGGAGAGGGAGAGACCCAGTACTTC

d_call: TRBD2
j_call: TRBJ2-3
clone_size: NA
v_call: TRBV4-1
cdr3_aa: CASSQGSGGARDTQYF
cdr3_nt: TGCGCCAGCAGCCAGGGTAGCGGGGGGGCCAGAGATACGCAGTATTTT

d_call: TRBD1
j_call: TRBJ2-3
clone_size: once
v_call: TRBV6-4
cdr3_aa: CASSGQGGTDTQYF
cdr3_nt: TGTGCCAGCAGCGGACAGGGAGGCACAGATACGCAGTATTTT

d_call: TRBD1
j_call: TRBJ1-4
clone_size: NA
v_call: TRBV28
cdr3_aa: CASSFLGQGASTNEKLFF
cdr3_nt: TGTGCCAGCAGTTTCCTCGGACAGGGGGCATCGACTAATGAAAAACTGTTTTTT

d_call: NA
j_call: TRBJ1-1
clone_size: NA
v_call: TRBV18
cdr3_aa: CASSPATVSTEAFF
cdr3_nt: TGTGCCAGCTCACCAGCGACAGTAAGCACTGAAGCTTTCTTT

d_call: TRBD1
j_call: TRBJ1-1
clone_size: few
v_call: TRBV2
cdr3_aa: CASRGQEEAFF
cdr3_nt: TGTGCCAGCAGGGGACAGGAAGAGGCTTTCTTT

d_call: NA
j_call: TRBJ2-2
clone_size: NA
v_call: TRBV18
cdr3_aa: CASSPILNTGELFF
cdr3_nt: TGTGCCAGCTCACCGATACTGAACACCGGGGAGCTGTTTTTT

d_call: NA
j_call: TRBJ1-2
clone_size: NA
v_call: TRBV6-5
cdr3_aa: CASSSTQGSDYTF
cdr3_nt: TGTGCCAGCAGTTCAACACAGGGTAGTGACTACACCTTC